This TCR beta chain was obtained from a study of blood T cell repertoires in COVID-19. Authors' methods: Researchers report that nucleated cell counts were estimated from reference gene primer amplification. Generated by immunoSEQ multiplex PCR, the TCRdb table keeps only in-frame clones and is missing some. V and J calls and clone size are as listed in that table; D and trimming were resolved from the DNA. This table holds 95,000 to 150,000 clones, roughly 78% found once. The germline V gene has CDR1 SGHDN and CDR2 FVKESK. The CDR3 sequence is 17 residues long. The ends were cut back, 1 base at V and 0 bases at J, with 14 bases in the middle.

V and J are TRBV14 and TRBJ2-3, with D tentatively TRBD2 (6 bases). This TCR was recovered from a man aged 60-69 years with active or convalescent COVID-19. Sequences were obtained from peripheral blood. The CDR3 DNA is TGTGCCAGCAGCCAAGTTGGAGGGGTTACTAGCACAGATACGCAGTATTTT. Translating it yields CASSQVGGVTSTDTQYF. Supplemented by reference TRBV14 and TRBJ2-3, the full variable domain reads EAGVTQFPSHSVIEKGQTVTLRCDPISGHDNLYWYRRVMGKEIKFLLHFVKESKQDESGMPNNRFLAERTGGTYSTLKVQPAELEDSGVYFCASSQVGGVTSTDTQYFGPGTRLTVL.